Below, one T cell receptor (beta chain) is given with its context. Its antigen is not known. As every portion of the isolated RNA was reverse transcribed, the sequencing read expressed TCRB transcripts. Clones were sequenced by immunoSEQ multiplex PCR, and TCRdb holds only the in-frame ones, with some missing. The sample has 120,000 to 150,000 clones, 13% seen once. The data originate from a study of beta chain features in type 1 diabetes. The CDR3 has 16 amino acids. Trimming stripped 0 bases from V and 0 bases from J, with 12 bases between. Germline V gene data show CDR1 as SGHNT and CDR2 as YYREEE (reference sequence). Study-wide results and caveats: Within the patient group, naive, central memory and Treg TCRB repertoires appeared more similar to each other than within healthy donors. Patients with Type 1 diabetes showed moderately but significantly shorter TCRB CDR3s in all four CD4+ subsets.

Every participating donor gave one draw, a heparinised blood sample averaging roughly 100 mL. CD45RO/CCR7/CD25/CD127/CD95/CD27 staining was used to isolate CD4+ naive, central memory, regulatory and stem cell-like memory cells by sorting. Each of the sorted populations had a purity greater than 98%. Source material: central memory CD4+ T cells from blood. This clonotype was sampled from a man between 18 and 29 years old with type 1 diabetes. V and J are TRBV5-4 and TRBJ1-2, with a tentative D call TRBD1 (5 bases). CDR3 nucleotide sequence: TGTGCCAGCAGCTTGGCCCTCCGACAGTCTAACTATGGCTACACCTTC. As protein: CASSLALRQSNYGYTF.